This T cell receptor beta chain was documented in a study of blood T cell repertoires in COVID-19. Across the study: The United States, Italy and Spain supplied acute and convalescent COVID-19 samples. From T cells, B-cell-depleted T cells, or PBMCs came the material, which was cDNA or gDNA.

The V gene's germline CDR1 is SGHRS and CDR2 YFSETQ. The CDR3 runs 15 residues. V gave up 2 bases and J gave up 5 bases, with 16 bases separating them. In the source study's methods: Amplification of reference gene primers was used by the study to estimate nucleated cell counts. Libraries were prepared by immunoSEQ multiplex PCR; TCRdb keeps only in-frame clonotypes and omits some of them. That table supplies the V and J calls and clone size; D and trimming were determined from the DNA. The data contain about 190,000 clones, 86% of them singletons. The chain uses TRBV5-1 and TRBJ1-1, with D tentatively TRBD1 (6 bases). The sequenced sample was peripheral blood. This sequence was found in a woman in her 30s with active or convalescent COVID-19. The CDR3 protein is CASSFRQAPGTEAFF. The CDR3 coding sequence is TGCGCCAGCAGCTTCCGACAGGCCCCAGGAACTGAAGCTTTCTTT. The variable domain in full, completed from reference TRBV5-1 and TRBJ1-1, reads KAGVTQTPRYLIKTRGQQVTLSCSPISGHRSVSWYQQTPGQGLQFLFEYFSETQRNKGNFPGRFSGRQFSNSRSEMNVSTLELGDSALYLCASSFRQAPGTEAFFGQGTRLTVV.